This passage covers 8 T cell receptor beta chains from one sample sequenced in a study of blood T cell repertoires in COVID-19. The table came from immunoSEQ multiplex PCR; TCRdb's copy has only in-frame clones and leaves some out. The sample has approximately 170,000 clones, 70% to 90% seen once. The sequenced sample consisted of peripheral blood. These receptors came from an elderly woman with COVID-19, enrolled during active disease.

This clone was observed a handful of times. An end of the junction does not agree with germline; a read error may underlie this. The rearrangement joins TRBV4-1 to TRBJ1-6; 7 bases agree with TRBD1. The CDR3 consists of 13 residues. The germline V gene has CDR1 MGHRA and CDR2 YSYEKL. The CDR3 DNA follows: TGCGCCAGCAGCCAGCCGCCCGGGACAGTTCGCCATTTT. Its translation is CASSQPPGTVRHF.

The rearrangement joins TRBV18 to TRBJ2-3; TRBD1 agrees at 7 bases. Germline values: CDR1 KGHSH, CDR2 LQKENI. The CDR3 runs to 15 residues. Trimming cost V 5 bases and J 3 bases; bases outside gene matches: 8. The CDR3, as DNA: TGTGCCAGCTCATTTGACAGGGCGCGTACAGATACGCAGTATTTT. Translating gives CASSFDRARTDTQYF.

V is TRBV28 and J is TRBJ2-5; D is uncertain. This CDR3 region has 14 residues. Trimming took off 5 bases at V and 4 bases at J, with 14 bases between the two ends. Germline CDR1 reads MDHEN; CDR2 reads SYDVKM. The CDR3 region has the DNA TGTGCCAGCAGTCCCGACTGGAGTATAGAGACCCAGTACTTC. Translation gives CASSPDWSIETQYF.

The CDR3 is CASSLAAGAYYGYTF. The CDR3 nucleotides are TGTGCCAGCAGCCTTGCCGCGGGGGCGTACTATGGCTACACCTTC. The J gene is TRBJ1-2, the V gene TRBV6-5; tentative D call: TRBD1 (6 bases). This CDR3 is built from 15 residues. The germline V gene has CDR1 MNHEY and CDR2 SVGAGI. V was cut by 6 bases and J by 3 bases, with 17 bases left in between.

This clone has a handful of counts. The rearrangement joins TRBV6-2 or TRBV6-3 to TRBJ2-7; the D is unclear. Germline CDR1 is MNHEY and CDR2 is SVGEGT. The CDR3 length is 12 residues. V was cut by 5 bases and J by 3 bases, with 8 bases left in between. CDR3 in amino acids: CASSIQNYEQYF. The CDR3 nucleotides read TGTGCCAGCAGTATCCAGAACTACGAGCAGTACTTC.

This clone was observed a handful of times. The chain links TRBV7-9 to TRBJ1-2; 7 bases are a match to TRBD1. Germline V gene sequence: CDR1 SEHNR, CDR2 FQNEAQ (reference sequence). With 1 base clipped from V and 5 bases from J, the junction kept 4 bases outside the gene matches. The CDR3 sequence is 14 residues long. The CDR3 DNA follows: TGTGCCAGCAGCTTAGGTGGGGACAGTTATGGCTACACCTTC. The encoded protein is CASSLGGDSYGYTF.

V usage is TRBV11-2 and J usage is TRBJ2-1, with D possibly matching TRBD2 (6 bases). The CDR3 runs 12 residues. Trimming left V 5 bases short and J 16 bases short, with 18 bases between. Germline V lookup: CDR1 SGHAT, CDR2 FQNNGV. CDR3 region: CASSQSLAAYFF. For the CDR3, the DNA is TGTGCCAGCAGCCAATCCTTAGCGGCCTATTTCTTC.

V is TRBV29-1 and J is TRBJ1-2; D gene ambiguous. Germline V lookup: CDR1 SQVTM, CDR2 ANQGSEA. This CDR3 is built from 10 residues. V dropped 4 bases and J dropped 6 bases, with 6 bases sitting between them. The CDR3 is CSVGSNGYTF. The CDR3 region has the DNA TGCAGCGTTGGAAGCAATGGCTACACCTTC.